These 27 T cell receptor beta chains came from one sample sequenced in a study of identical twins. One entry per CDR3 protein, called by TCRdb with MiXCR from the 5' RACE reads. This table has roughly 770,000 distinct CDR3 sequences, 15% to 20% appearing once. The data also belong to a second study, concerning T cells expressing NK-cell markers.

The sample consisted of PBMCs. Source of these receptors: a woman between 18 and 30 years old in good health.

The CDR3 nucleotides are TGTGCCAGCAGTCTCTCCGGTCCTGGCAGGGGTACAGATACGCAGTATTTT. This codes for CASSLSGPGRGTDTQYF. V and J are TRBV28 and TRBJ2-3; possible D gene TRBD1, 6 bases. V was shortened by 5 bases and J by 3 bases, with 21 bases between the two germline ends. CDR1 is MDHEN and CDR2 is SYDVKM in the germline V gene. The CDR3 sequence is 17 residues long. Using reference TRBV28 and TRBJ2-3 for the parts outside the CDR3, the full variable domain is DVKVTQSSRYLVKRTGEKVFLECVQDMDHENMFWYRQDPGLGLRLIYFSYDVKMKEKGDIPEGYSVSREKKERFSLILESASTNQTSMYLCASSLSGPGRGTDTQYFGPGTRLTVL.

This clonotype showed up many times. The chain combines TRBV5-1 with TRBJ2-5; TRBD1 aligns across 8 bases. The CDR3 consists of 16 residues. In germline, CDR1 is SGHRS, CDR2 YFSETQ. The ends lost 4 bases at V and 2 bases at J; junction bases unmatched: 10. The CDR3 DNA sequence: TGCGCCAGCAGCCCAGGCAGGGGGCTTGTTCAAGAGACCCAGTACTTC. It encodes CASSPGRGLVQETQYF.

This chain joins TRBV20-1 and TRBJ1-5; 7 bases are a match to TRBD1. This CDR3 spans 13 amino acids. The trim removed 6 bases at V and 9 bases at J, leaving 11 bases unmatched. Per germline, CDR1 DFQATT and CDR2 SNEGSKA (reference sequence). CDR3: CSAKDGTARPQHF. Here the CDR3 DNA reads TGCAGTGCCAAGGACGGGACAGCTCGGCCCCAGCATTTT.

The chain combines TRBV12-3 or TRBV12-4 with TRBJ1-3; D not certain. CDR3 length equals 14 residues. The V and J ends lost 7 bases and 1 base respectively, with 11 bases between them. The DNA of the CDR3 is TGTGCCAGCACCCGGGAGAGTTCTGGAAACACCATATATTTT. It yields the protein CASTRESSGNTIYF.

This clonotype has only a few counts. The chain joins TRBV20-1 to TRBJ2-5, with 10 bases lining up with TRBD2. The trim removed 3 bases at V and 9 bases at J, leaving 13 bases unmatched. The CDR3 contains 15 residues. The germline gives CDR1 DFQATT, CDR2 SNEGSKA (reference sequence). DNA of the CDR3: TGCAGTGCTAGTCTCCCACTAGCGGGGACGGGGGCCCAGTACTTC. Translation: CSASLPLAGTGAQYF.

This chain joins TRBV5-5 and TRBJ2-5; D gene unclear. Trimming removed 0 bases at V and 8 bases at J, with 11 bases between. The CDR3 length is 13 residues. Germline loops: CDR1 SGHKS, CDR2 YYEKEE (reference sequence). The CDR3 DNA is TGTGCCAGCAGCTTGGACGGGTACGGAACCCAGTACTTC. Its translation: CASSLDGYGTQYF. Combining the CDR3 with reference TRBV5-5 and TRBJ2-5 gives the whole variable domain DAGVTQSPTHLIKTRGQQVTLRCSPISGHKSVSWYQQVLGQGPQFIFQYYEKEERGRGNFPDRFSARQFPNYSSELNVNALLLGDSALYLCASSLDGYGTQYFGPGTRLLVL.

The sample holds many counts of this clonotype. The chain recombines TRBV7-9 with TRBJ2-7; 7 bases are a match to TRBD2. This CDR3 region has 14 residues. The ends lost 1 base at V and 4 bases at J; junction bases unmatched: 4. Germline values: CDR1 SEHNR, CDR2 FQNEAQ (reference sequence). The CDR3 reads CASSLVAGAYEQYF. For the CDR3, the DNA is TGTGCCAGCAGCTTAGTCGCGGGAGCGTACGAGCAGTACTTC.

V and J are TRBV6-2 or TRBV6-3 and TRBJ2-2; 12 bases line up with TRBD2. J lost 2 bases, V lost 2 bases, and 18 bases had no gene match. Per the germline V gene, CDR1 is MNHEY and CDR2 is SVGEGT. This CDR3 comprises 22 residues. The CDR3: CASSYLRSTGLAGHINTGELFF. The CDR3 DNA reads TGTGCCAGCAGTTACCTCCGCTCAACGGGACTAGCGGGCCACATTAACACCGGGGAGCTGTTTTTT.

J is TRBJ2-5 and V is TRBV9; D gene unclear. The germline V gene has CDR1 SGDLS and CDR2 YYNGEE. This CDR3 contains 13 residues. The ends were cut back, 3 bases at V and 2 bases at J, with 8 bases in the middle. The chain's CDR3 is CASSGPNQETQYF. The CDR3, as DNA: TGTGCCAGCAGCGGACCAAATCAAGAGACCCAGTACTTC.

This clonotype was observed a handful of times. V and J are TRBV10-3 and TRBJ2-1; D is undetermined. Germline V CDR1 and CDR2: ENHRY, SYGVKD. Trimming left V 0 bases short and J 0 bases short, with 6 bases between. The CDR3 runs to 15 residues. Here the CDR3 DNA reads TGTGCCATCAGTGAGTCTGGAAGCTCCTACAATGAGCAGTTCTTC. Protein product: CAISESGSSYNEQFF.

This clonotype was seen a handful of times. V gene TRBV7-9 combines with J gene TRBJ1-1; D remains ambiguous. This CDR3 comprises 13 residues. The V end lost 5 bases, the J end lost 1 base, and 8 bases lay between the germline ends. The germline V gene encodes CDR1 SEHNR and CDR2 FQNEAQ (reference sequence). The chain's CDR3 is CASSHRKNTEAFF. The CDR3 DNA sequence: TGTGCCAGCAGCCATCGGAAGAACACTGAAGCTTTCTTT.

This clonotype occurred a few times. The chain carries TRBV10-3 and TRBJ2-2; D may be TRBD2 (5 bases). This CDR3 spans 11 amino acids. Trimming shortened V by 7 bases and J by 7 bases, and 7 bases separated the two germline ends. The germline V gene encodes CDR1 ENHRY and CDR2 SYGVKD. CDR3: CAITGDGELFF. The CDR3 nucleotides are TGTGCCATCACCGGGGACGGGGAGCTGTTTTTT.

The chain uses TRBV7-8 and TRBJ2-1; D call uncertain. V gave up 5 bases and J gave up 8 bases, with 10 bases separating them. Germline CDR1 and CDR2: SGHVS and FQNEAQ. The CDR3 contains 12 residues. CDR3 protein: CASSPRIDEQFF. CDR3 DNA sequence: TGTGCCAGCAGCCCCCGAATCGATGAGCAGTTCTTC.

This chain links TRBV12-3 or TRBV12-4 with TRBJ1-3; unclear D gene. Trimming took off 11 bases at V and 0 bases at J, with 11 bases between the two ends. There are 13 residues in the CDR3. CDR3 nucleotide sequence: TGTGCCTCCAACGCTGTCTCTGGAAACACCATATATTTT. Amino acids: CASNAVSGNTIYF.

V is TRBV7-9 and J is TRBJ1-3; D perhaps matches TRBD1 (5 bases). The CDR3 has 17 amino acids. Looked up from germline, CDR1 is SEHNR and CDR2 is FQNEAQ (reference sequence). V shed 5 bases and J shed 0 bases, with 17 bases lying between them. CDR3: CASSTRGEDNSGNTIYF. The DNA of the CDR3 is TGTGCCAGCAGCACCCGCGGGGAGGACAACTCTGGAAACACCATATATTTT.

The chain employs TRBV5-1 and TRBJ2-1; no clear D gene. V dropped 5 bases and J dropped 7 bases, with 13 bases sitting between them. The CDR3 is 13 amino acids. Germline CDR1 is SGHRS and CDR2 is YFSETQ. The CDR3 bases are TGCGCCAGCAGAGATATAGCCCTAAATGAGCAGTTCTTC. Its translation is CASRDIALNEQFF.

The CDR3 bases are TGTGCCAGCAGCGAAACTGGCGCCGGCGGGGCTTTAGATACGCAGTATTTT. Translation: CASSETGAGGALDTQYF. The chain has TRBV7-3 and TRBJ2-3; possible D gene TRBD2, 6 bases. V gave up 5 bases and J gave up 5 bases, with 23 bases separating them. Germline lookup yields CDR1 SGHTA and CDR2 FQGTGA. CDR3 size: 17 residues.

This clonotype was seen a handful of times. The V call is TRBV5-1, the J call TRBJ2-1, with no clear D. Germline values: CDR1 SGHRS, CDR2 YFSETQ. V was shortened by 3 bases and J by 5 bases, with 12 bases between the two germline ends. The CDR3 consists of 14 residues. In nucleotides, the CDR3 is TGCGCCAGCAGCTCGGCCAAAGGGAACAATGAGCAGTTCTTC. Its protein product is CASSSAKGNNEQFF.

This clonotype has ten or more counts. The chain recombines TRBV12-3 or TRBV12-4 with TRBJ1-2; D call uncertain. With 4 bases removed from V and 4 bases from J, the gap between germline ends came to 4 bases. The CDR3 extends over 11 amino acids. DNA of the CDR3: TGTGCCAGCAGTTCGGCCTATGGCTACACCTTC. Translation gives CASSSAYGYTF.

The chain uses TRBV5-1 and TRBJ2-7; D call uncertain. There are 14 residues in the CDR3. Germline CDR1 reads SGHRS; CDR2 reads YFSETQ. Between the trimmed V and J ends, which lost 2 bases and 1 base, there was a span of 10 bases. The CDR3 spells CASSFKFRSYEQYF. DNA for the CDR3: TGCGCCAGCAGCTTCAAATTTCGATCCTACGAGCAGTACTTC.

This clonotype was picked up many times. The rearrangement links TRBV7-2 to TRBJ2-5; TRBD1 or TRBD2 may be the D gene (5 bases each). From germline, CDR1 is SGHTA and CDR2 FQGNSA. Trimming took 5 bases from V and 9 from J, leaving 19 bases between them. The CDR3 sequence is 14 residues long. The CDR3 nucleotides are TGTGCCAGCAGCCTCCGGGACCTCGGCGCGGCCCAGTACTTC. Residues: CASSLRDLGAAQYF.

The chain carries TRBV5-6 and TRBJ2-5; D is possibly TRBD2 (5 bases). V lost 5 bases and J 5 bases, leaving 13 bases between the germline ends. This CDR3 comprises 13 residues. Germline V gene lookup returns CDR1 SGHDT and CDR2 YYEEEE. CDR3 protein: CASRSGRWETQYF. The CDR3 DNA reads TGTGCCAGCAGATCGGGAAGATGGGAGACCCAGTACTTC. Full variable domain (remainder filled in from reference TRBV5-6 and TRBJ2-5): DAGVTQSPTHLIKTRGQQVTLRCSPKSGHDTVSWYQQALGQGPQFIFQYYEEEERQRGNFPDRFSGHQFPNYSSELNVNALLLGDSALYLCASRSGRWETQYFGPGTRLLVL.

This clonotype has only a few counts. The chain is built from TRBV4-1 and TRBJ2-1; 8 nucleotides match TRBD2. CDR3 length equals 12 residues. Germline CDR1 MGHRA, CDR2 YSYEKL. V was clipped by 5 bases and J by 15 bases; unmatched bases: 9. This CDR3 reads CASSESAGALFF. The CDR3 region has the DNA TGCGCCAGCAGCGAGTCAGCGGGAGCGTTGTTCTTC.

The V call is TRBV4-3, the J call TRBJ2-3, with unresolved D. The CDR3 spans 18 residues. Per germline, CDR1 LGHNA and CDR2 YSLEER. Trimming shortened V by 4 bases and J by 0 bases, and 20 bases separated the two germline ends. DNA of the CDR3: TGCGCCAGCAGCCCTCGGCCCAACGGCGCCGATAGCACAGATACGCAGTATTTT. Translating it yields CASSPRPNGADSTDTQYF.

DNA for the CDR3: TGTGCCAGCAGCTCCGGGACTAGCGGGGTCGCGAACACCGGGGAGCTGTTTTTT. It yields the protein CASSSGTSGVANTGELFF. The V gene is TRBV11-1, the J gene TRBJ2-2; 13 bases agree with TRBD2. J lost 0 bases, V lost 4 bases, and 5 bases had no gene match. CDR1 SGHAT and CDR2 FQDESV come from the germline V gene (reference sequence). This CDR3 is 18 amino acids long.

Concerning this clonotype itself: The junction and the germline gene differ at one end; a read error may be behind it. This chain uses TRBV20-1 with TRBJ2-1; 10 positions match TRBD2. The germline CDR1 and CDR2 sequences are DFQATT and SNEGSKA (reference sequence). The CDR3 totals 17 residues. As DNA, the CDR3 is TGCTGTGCCCACCTAGGGGTAGCGGGGGGAAGCTACAATGAGCAGTTCTTC. It is translated as CCAHLGVAGGSYNEQFF.

This chain links TRBV12-3 or TRBV12-4 with TRBJ2-5, with D perhaps matching TRBD2 (7 bases). CDR3 length equals 15 residues. Trimming cost V 3 bases and J 6 bases, with 17 bases left between them. As DNA, the CDR3 is TGTGCCAGCAGTTTCTGGGGGGGCTTCGCGAAGACCCAGTACTTC. Protein sequence: CASSFWGGFAKTQYF.